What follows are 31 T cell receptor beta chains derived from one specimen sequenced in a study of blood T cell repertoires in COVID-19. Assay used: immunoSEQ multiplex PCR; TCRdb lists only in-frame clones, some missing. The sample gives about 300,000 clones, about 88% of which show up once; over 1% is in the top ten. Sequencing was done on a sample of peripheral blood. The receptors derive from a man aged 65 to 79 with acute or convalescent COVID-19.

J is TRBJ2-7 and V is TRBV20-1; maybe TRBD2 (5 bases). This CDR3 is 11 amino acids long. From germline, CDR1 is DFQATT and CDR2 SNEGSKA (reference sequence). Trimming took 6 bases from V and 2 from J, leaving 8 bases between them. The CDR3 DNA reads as TGCAGTGCCCAGCGGACCTACGAGCAGTACTTC. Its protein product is CSAQRTYEQYF.

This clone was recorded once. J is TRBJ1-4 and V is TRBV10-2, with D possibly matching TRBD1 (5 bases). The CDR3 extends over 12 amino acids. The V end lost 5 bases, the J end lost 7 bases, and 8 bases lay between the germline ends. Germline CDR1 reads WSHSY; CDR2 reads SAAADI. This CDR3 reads CASSQGFEKLFF. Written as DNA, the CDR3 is TGCGCCAGCAGTCAGGGTTTTGAAAAACTGTTTTTT.

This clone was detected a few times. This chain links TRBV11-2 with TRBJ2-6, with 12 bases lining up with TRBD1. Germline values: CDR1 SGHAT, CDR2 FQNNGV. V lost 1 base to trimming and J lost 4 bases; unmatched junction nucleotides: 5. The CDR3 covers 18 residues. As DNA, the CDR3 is TGTGCCAGCAGCTTAGTCGGGACAGGGGGCACCGGGGCCAACGTCCTGACTTTC. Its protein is CASSLVGTGGTGANVLTF.

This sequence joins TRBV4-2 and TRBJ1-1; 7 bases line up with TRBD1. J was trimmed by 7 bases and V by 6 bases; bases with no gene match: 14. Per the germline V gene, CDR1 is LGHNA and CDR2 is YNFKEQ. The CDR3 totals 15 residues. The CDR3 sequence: CASRIRDSLTVEAFF. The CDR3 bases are TGTGCCAGCAGAATCCGGGACAGCTTAACCGTTGAAGCTTTCTTT.

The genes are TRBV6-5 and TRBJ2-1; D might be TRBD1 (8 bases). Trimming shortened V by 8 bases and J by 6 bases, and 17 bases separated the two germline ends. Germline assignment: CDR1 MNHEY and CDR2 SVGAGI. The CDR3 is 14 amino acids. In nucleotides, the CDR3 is TGTGCCAGCCATAAGCGGGACAGGTTCAATGAGCAGTTCTTC. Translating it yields CASHKRDRFNEQFF.

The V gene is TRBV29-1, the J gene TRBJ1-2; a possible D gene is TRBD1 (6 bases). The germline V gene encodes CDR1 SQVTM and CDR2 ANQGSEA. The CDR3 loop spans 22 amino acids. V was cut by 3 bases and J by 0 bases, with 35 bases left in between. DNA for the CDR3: TGCAGCGTTGACAGGGACATGCAACAAGCGGGACCCCTATTTGGATCTAACTATGGCTACACCTTC. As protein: CSVDRDMQQAGPLFGSNYGYTF.

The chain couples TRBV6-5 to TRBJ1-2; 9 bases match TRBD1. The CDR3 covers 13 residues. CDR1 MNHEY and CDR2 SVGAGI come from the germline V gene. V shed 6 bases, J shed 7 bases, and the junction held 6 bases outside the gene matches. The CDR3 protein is CASRPGQGGGYTF. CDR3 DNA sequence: TGTGCCAGCAGGCCGGGACAGGGAGGTGGCTACACCTTC.

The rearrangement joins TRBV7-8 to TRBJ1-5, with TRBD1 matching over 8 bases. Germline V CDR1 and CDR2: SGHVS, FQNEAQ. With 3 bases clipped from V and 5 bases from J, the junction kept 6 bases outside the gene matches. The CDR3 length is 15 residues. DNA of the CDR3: TGTGCCAGCAGCTTCCTGGACAGGGACTATCAGCCCCAGCATTTT. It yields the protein CASSFLDRDYQPQHF.

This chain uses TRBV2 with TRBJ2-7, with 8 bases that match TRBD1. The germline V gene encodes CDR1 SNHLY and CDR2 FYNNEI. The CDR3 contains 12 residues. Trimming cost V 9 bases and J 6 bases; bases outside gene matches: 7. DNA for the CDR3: TGTGCCAGAGGACAGGGTATTTCCGAGCAGTACTTC. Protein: CARGQGISEQYF.

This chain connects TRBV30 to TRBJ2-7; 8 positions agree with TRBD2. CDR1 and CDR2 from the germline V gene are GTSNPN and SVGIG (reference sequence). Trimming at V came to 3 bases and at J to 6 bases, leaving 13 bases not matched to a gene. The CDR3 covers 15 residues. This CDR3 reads CAWRGGAGGGSEQYF. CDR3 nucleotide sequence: TGTGCCTGGAGGGGAGGGGCGGGGGGCGGTTCCGAGCAGTACTTC.

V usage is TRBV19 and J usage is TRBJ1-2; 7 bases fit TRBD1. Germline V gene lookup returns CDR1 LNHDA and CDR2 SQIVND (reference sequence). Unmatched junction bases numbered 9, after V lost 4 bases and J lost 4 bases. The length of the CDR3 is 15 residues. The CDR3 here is CASSTRQGRRYGYTF. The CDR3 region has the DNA TGTGCCAGTAGTACCCGACAGGGCCGACGCTATGGCTACACCTTC.

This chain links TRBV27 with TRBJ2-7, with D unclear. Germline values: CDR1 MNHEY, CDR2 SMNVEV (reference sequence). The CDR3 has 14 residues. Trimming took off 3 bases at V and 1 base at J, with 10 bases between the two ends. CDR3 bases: TGTGCCAGCAGTTTCGATCTCAGATCCTACGAGCAGTACTTC. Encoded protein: CASSFDLRSYEQYF.

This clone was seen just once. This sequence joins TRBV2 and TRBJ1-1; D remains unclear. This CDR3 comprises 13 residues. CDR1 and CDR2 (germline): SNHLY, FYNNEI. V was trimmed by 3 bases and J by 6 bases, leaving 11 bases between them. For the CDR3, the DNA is TGTGCCAGCAGTGAGGAGAGTTACGCTGAAGCTTTCTTT. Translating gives CASSEESYAEAFF. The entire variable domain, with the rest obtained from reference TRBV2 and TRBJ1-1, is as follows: EPEVTQTPSHQVTQMGQEVILRCVPISNHLYFYWYRQILGQKVEFLVSFYNNEISEKSEIFDDQFSVERPDGSNFTLKIRSTKLEDSAMYFCASSEESYAEAFFGQGTRLTVV.

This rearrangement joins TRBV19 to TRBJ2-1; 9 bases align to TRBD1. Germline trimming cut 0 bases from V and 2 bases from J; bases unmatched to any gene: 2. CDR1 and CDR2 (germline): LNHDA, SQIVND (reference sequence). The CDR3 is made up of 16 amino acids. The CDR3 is CASSIEQGAPYNEQFF. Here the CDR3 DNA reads TGTGCCAGTAGTATAGAACAGGGGGCCCCCTACAATGAGCAGTTCTTC.

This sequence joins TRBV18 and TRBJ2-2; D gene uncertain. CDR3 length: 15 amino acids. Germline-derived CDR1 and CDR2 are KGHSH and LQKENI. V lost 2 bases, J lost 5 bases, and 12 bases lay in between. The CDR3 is CASSPGRSGTGELFF. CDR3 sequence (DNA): TGTGCCAGCTCACCAGGCCGTTCGGGTACCGGGGAGCTGTTTTTT.

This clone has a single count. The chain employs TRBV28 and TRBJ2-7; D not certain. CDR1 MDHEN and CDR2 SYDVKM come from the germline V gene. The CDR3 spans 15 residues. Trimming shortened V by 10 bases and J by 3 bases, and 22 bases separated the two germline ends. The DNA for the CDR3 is TGTGCCACCCTGACTTGGAAAACGAATATCTACGAGCAGTACTTC. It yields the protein CATLTWKTNIYEQYF.

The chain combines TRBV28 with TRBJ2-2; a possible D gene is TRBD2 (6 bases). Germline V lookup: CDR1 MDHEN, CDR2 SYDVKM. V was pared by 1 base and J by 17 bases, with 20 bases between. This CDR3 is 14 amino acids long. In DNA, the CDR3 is TGTGCCAGCAGTTTATACGGGAGACTCGACTACTCTTTTTTT. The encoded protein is CASSLYGRLDYSFF.

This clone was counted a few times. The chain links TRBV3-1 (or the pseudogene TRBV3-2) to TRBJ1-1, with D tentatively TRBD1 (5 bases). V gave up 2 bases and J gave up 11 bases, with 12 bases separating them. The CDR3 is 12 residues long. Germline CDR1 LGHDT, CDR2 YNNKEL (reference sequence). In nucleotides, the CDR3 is TGTGCCAGCAGCCAATCGGGGGGAAGGGCTTTCTTT. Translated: CASSQSGGRAFF.

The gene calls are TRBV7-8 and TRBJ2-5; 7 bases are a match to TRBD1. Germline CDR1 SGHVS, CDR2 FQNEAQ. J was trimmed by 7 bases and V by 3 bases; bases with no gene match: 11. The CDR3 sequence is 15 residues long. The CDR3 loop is CASSFGTAIGTTQYF. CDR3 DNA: TGTGCCAGCAGCTTCGGGACAGCTATAGGTACGACCCAGTACTTC.

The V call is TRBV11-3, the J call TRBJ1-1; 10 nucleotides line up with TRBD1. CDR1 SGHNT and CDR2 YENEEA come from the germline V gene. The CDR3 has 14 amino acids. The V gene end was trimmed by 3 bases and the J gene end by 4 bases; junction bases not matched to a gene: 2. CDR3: CASSFGQGVTEAFF. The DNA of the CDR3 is TGTGCCAGCAGCTTCGGACAGGGGGTCACTGAAGCTTTCTTT.

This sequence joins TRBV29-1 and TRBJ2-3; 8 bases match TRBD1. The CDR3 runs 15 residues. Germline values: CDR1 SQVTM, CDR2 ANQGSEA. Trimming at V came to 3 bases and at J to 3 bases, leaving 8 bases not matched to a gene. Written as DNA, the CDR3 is TGCAGCGTTGAGCCCCAGGGGGCGCGAACAGATACGCAGTATTTT. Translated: CSVEPQGARTDTQYF.

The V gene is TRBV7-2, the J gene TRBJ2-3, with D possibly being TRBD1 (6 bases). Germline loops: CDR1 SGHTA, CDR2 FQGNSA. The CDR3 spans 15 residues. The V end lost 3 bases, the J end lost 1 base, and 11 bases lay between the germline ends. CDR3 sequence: CASSFNRVGTDTQYF. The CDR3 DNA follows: TGTGCCAGCAGCTTCAACAGGGTTGGCACAGATACGCAGTATTTT.

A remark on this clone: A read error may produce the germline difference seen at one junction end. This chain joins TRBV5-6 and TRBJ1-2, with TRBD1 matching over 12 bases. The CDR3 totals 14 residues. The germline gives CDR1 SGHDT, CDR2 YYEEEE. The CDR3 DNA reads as TGTGCCAGCAGCTTGGCCCGGGACAGGGGGCGGTCACACTTC. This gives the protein CASSLARDRGRSHF. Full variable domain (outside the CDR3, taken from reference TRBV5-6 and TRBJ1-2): DAGVTQSPTHLIKTRGQQVTLRCSPKSGHDTVSWYQQALGQGPQFIFQYYEEEERQRGNFPDRFSGHQFPNYSSELNVNALLLGDSALYLCASSLARDRGRSHFGSGTRLTVV.

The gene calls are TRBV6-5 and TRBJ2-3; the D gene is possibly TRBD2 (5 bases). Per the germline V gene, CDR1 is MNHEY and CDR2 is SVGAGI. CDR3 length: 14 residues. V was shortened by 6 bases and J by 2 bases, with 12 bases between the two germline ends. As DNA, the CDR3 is TGTGCCAGCAGAGGTCGAGGGCCCACAGATACGCAGTATTTT. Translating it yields CASRGRGPTDTQYF.

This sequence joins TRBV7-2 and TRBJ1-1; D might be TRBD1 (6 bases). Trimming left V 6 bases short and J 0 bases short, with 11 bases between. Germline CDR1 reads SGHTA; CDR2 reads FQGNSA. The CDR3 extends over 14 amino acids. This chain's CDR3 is CASRNRAMNTEAFF. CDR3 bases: TGTGCCAGCAGAAACAGGGCCATGAACACTGAAGCTTTCTTT. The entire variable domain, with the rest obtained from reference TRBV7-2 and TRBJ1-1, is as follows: GAGVSQSPSNKVTEKGKDVELRCDPISGHTALYWYRQSLGQGLEFLIYFQGNSAPDKSGLPSDRFSAERTGGSVSTLTIQRTQQEDSAVYLCASRNRAMNTEAFFGQGTRLTVV.

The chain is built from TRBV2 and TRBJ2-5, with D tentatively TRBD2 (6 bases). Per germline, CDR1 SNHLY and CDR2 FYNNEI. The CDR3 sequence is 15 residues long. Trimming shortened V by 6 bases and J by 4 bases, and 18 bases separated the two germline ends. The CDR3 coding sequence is TGTGCCAGCAGCGCCCTCTCTAGCGCGGGAGAGACCCAGTACTTC. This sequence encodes CASSALSSAGETQYF. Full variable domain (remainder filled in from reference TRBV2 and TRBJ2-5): EPEVTQTPSHQVTQMGQEVILRCVPISNHLYFYWYRQILGQKVEFLVSFYNNEISEKSEIFDDQFSVERPDGSNFTLKIRSTKLEDSAMYFCASSALSSAGETQYFGPGTRLLVL.

The CDR3 sequence: CASSLVSGSVGYTDTQYF. The CDR3 DNA sequence: TGCGCCAGCAGCTTGGTTAGCGGGAGTGTTGGTTATACAGATACGCAGTATTTT. The V call is TRBV5-1, the J call TRBJ2-3; 9 bases fit TRBD2. In germline, CDR1 is SGHRS, CDR2 YFSETQ. The CDR3 sequence is 18 residues long. The J segment lost 3 bases and the V segment lost 0 bases, leaving 11 bases of the junction unmatched.

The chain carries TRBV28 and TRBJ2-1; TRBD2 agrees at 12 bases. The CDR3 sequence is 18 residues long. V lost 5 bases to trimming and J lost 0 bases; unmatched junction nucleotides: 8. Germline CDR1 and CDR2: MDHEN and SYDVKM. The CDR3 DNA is TGTGCCAGCAGTGTCTGGACTAGCGGGGCGAGCTCCTACAATGAGCAGTTCTTC. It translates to CASSVWTSGASSYNEQFF.

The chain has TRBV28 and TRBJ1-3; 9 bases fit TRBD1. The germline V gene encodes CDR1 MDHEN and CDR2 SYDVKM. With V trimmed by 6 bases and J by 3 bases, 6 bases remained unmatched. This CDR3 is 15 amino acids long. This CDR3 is CASRKQGARGNTIYF. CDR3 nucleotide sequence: TGTGCCAGCAGAAAACAGGGGGCGCGTGGAAACACCATATATTTT.

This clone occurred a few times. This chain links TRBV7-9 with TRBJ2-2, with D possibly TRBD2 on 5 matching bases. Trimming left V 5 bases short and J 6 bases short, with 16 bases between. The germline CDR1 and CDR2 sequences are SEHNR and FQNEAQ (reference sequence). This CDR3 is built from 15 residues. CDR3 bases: TGTGCCAGCAGCCCCATGCGAGGGTCCGCCGGGGAGCTGTTTTTT. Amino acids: CASSPMRGSAGELFF.

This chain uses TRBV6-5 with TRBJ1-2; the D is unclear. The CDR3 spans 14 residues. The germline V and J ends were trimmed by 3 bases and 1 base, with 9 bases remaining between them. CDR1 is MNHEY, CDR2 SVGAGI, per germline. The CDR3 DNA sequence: TGTGCCAGCAGTTATTCCCACAGTAACTATGGCTACACCTTC. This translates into CASSYSHSNYGYTF.